This entry is about one T cell receptor beta chain. The data stem from a study of blood T cell repertoires in COVID-19. The overall study: COVID-19 samples from acute and convalescent phases originated in the United States, Italy and Spain. T cells, B-cell-depleted T cells, or PBMCs supplied cDNA or gDNA.

In the authors' workflow: Nucleated cell number was recorded as an estimate derived from reference gene primer amplification. Here immunoSEQ multiplex PCR was the method, and the copy in TCRdb shows in-frame clones only, minus some. The DNA gave D and trimming, while V, J and clone size come from that table. The sample holds nearly 350,000 clones, more than 75% seen once. This receptor was obtained from a woman aged 18-29 years who had recovered from COVID-19. Sequences were obtained from peripheral blood.

The CDR3 DNA reads as TGTGCCAGCAGTTTACGGGGCGGGAAGACAGATACGCAGTATTTT. It specifies CASSLRGGKTDTQYF. The chain combines TRBV28 with TRBJ2-3, with a weak D call TRBD2 (6 bases). V was clipped by 2 bases and J by 3 bases, with 12 bases between them. Germline CDR1 reads MDHEN; CDR2 reads SYDVKM. This CDR3 has 15 residues. Filled out from reference TRBV28 and TRBJ2-3, the complete variable domain reads DVKVTQSSRYLVKRTGEKVFLECVQDMDHENMFWYRQDPGLGLRLIYFSYDVKMKEKGDIPEGYSVSREKKERFSLILESASTNQTSMYLCASSLRGGKTDTQYFGPGTRLTVL.